The entry that follows covers one T cell receptor (beta chain) sequence. The antigen remains undetermined. The CDR3 is 15 residues long. Trimming pared 1 base from V and 4 bases from J, leaving 12 bases between. Germline V gene lookup returns CDR1 SGHTA and CDR2 FQGNSA. This sample stems from a study of shared clonotypes between healthy human individuals. Study-wide context: Serving as donors were two women and three men, whose ages spanned 18 to 49.

General study findings and limits: All-four-donor shared clonotypes had higher generation probabilities than non-shared clonotypes did.

A CD45RA-negative memory subset and a CD45RA+ naive subset were separated from the CD4+ cells. Sequencing was performed with immunoSEQ multiplex PCR; in TCRdb, only in-frame clones are kept and a portion is missing. The data hold some 2.4 million clones, with roughly 93% observed a single time. The chain couples TRBV7-2 to TRBJ2-3, with D perhaps being TRBD1 or TRBD2 (5 bases each). This receptor was obtained from a man aged 18 to 30 in good health. Some clones in this sample may be carry-over from other donors' samples. Material for sequencing was naive CD4+ T cells from PBMCs. Regarding subset: CD45RA+ positively selected. The CDR3, as DNA: TGTGCCAGCAGCTTAGTAGGGACGACGGCAGATACGCAGTATTTT. Translating it yields CASSLVGTTADTQYF.